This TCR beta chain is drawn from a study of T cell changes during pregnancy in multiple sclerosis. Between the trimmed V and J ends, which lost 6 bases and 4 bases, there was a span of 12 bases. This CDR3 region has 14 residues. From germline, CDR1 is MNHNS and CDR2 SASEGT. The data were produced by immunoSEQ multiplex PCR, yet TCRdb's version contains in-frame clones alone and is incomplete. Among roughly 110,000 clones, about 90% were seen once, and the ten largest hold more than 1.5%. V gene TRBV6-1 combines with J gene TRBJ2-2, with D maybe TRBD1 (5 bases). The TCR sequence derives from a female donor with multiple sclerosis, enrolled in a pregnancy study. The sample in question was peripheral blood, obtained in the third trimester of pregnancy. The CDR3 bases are TGTGCCAGCAGATTAGGGGCGTCCACCGGGGAGCTGTTTTTT. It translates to CASRLGASTGELFF.